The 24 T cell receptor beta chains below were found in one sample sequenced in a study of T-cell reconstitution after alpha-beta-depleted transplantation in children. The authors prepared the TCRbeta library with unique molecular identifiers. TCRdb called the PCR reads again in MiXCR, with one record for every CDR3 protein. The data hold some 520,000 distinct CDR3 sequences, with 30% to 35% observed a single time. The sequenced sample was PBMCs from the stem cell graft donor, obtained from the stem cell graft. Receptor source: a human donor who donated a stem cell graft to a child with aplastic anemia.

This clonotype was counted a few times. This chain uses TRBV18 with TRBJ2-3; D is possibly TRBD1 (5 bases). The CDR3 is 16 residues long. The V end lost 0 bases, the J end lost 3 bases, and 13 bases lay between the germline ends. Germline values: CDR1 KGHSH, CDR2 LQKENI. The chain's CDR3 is CASSPPLGRETDTQYF. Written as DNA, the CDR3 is TGTGCCAGCTCACCACCGCTGGGCAGGGAAACAGATACGCAGTATTTT.

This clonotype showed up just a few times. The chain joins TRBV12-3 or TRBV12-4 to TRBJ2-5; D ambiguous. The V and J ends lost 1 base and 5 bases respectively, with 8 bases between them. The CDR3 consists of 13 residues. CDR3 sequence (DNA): TGTGCCAGCAGTTTAGACGAGATGGAGACCCAGTACTTC. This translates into CASSLDEMETQYF.

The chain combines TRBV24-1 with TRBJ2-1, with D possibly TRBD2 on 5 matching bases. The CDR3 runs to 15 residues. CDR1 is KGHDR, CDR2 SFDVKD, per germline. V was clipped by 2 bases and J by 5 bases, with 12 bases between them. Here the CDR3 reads CATSDYREIHNEQFF. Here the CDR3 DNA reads TGTGCCACCAGTGATTATAGGGAGATCCACAATGAGCAGTTCTTC.

CDR3 residues: CASSLPQAGELFF. The CDR3, as DNA: TGTGCCAGCAGTTTACCACAGGCCGGGGAGCTGTTTTTT. The rearrangement joins TRBV6-6 to TRBJ2-2, with D possibly TRBD1 on 5 matching bases. Germline loops: CDR1 MNHNY, CDR2 SVGAGI (reference sequence). Trimming stripped 4 bases from V and 6 bases from J, with 9 bases between. The CDR3 spans 13 residues.

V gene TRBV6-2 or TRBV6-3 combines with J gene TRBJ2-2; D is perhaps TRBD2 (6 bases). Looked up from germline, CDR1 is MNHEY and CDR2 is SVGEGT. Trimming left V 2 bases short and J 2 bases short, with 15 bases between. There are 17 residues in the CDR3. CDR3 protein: CASSYMGLTLNTGELFF. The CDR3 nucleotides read TGTGCCAGCAGTTACATGGGACTTACACTTAACACCGGGGAGCTGTTTTTT.

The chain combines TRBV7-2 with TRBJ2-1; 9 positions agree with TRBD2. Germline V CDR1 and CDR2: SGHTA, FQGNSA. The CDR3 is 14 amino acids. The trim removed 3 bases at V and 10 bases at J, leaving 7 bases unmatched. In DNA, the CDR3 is TGTGCCAGCAGCTTCGGACTAGCGTACGGAGAGCAGTTCTTC. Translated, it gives CASSFGLAYGEQFF.

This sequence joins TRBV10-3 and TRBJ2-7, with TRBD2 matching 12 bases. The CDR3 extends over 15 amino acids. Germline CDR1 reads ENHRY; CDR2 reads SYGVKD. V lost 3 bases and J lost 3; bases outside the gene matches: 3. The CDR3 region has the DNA TGTGCCATCAGTGACCCGACTAGCGGGAGCTACGAGCAGTACGTC. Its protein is CAISDPTSGSYEQYV.

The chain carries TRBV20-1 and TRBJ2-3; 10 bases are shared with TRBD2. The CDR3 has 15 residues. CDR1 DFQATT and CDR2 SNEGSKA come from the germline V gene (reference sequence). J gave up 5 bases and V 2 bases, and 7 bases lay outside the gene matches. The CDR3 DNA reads TGCAGTGCTAGATCTGGGCTAGCGGGAGTAGATACGCAGTATTTT. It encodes CSARSGLAGVDTQYF.

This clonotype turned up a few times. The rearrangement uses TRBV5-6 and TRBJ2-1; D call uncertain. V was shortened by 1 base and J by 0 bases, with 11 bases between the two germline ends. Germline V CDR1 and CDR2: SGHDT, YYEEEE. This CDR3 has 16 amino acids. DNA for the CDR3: TGTGCCAGCAGCTTGTTCCGTACCTCCTCCTACAATGAGCAGTTCTTC. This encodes CASSLFRTSSYNEQFF.

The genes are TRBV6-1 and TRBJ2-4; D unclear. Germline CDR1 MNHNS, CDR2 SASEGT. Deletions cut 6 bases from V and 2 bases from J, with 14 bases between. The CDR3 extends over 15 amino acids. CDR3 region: CASSDTSLTKNIQYF. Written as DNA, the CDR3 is TGTGCCAGCAGCGACACGTCGCTAACCAAAAACATTCAGTACTTC.

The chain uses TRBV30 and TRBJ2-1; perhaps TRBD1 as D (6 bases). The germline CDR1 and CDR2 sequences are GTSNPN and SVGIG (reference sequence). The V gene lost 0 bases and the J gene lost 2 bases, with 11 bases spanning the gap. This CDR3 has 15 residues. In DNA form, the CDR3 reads TGTGCCTGGAGTGTTCAGGGGAGCCCCTACAATGAGCAGTTCTTC. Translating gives CAWSVQGSPYNEQFF.

The CDR3 loop is CASSRTGASYNEQFF. For the CDR3, the DNA is TGTGCCAGCAGTCGGACAGGGGCCTCCTACAATGAGCAGTTCTTC. The rearrangement joins TRBV12-3 or TRBV12-4 to TRBJ2-1; 9 nucleotides match TRBD1. The CDR3 has 15 residues. The V and J ends lost 5 bases and 0 bases, in that order; junction bases with no gene match: 2.

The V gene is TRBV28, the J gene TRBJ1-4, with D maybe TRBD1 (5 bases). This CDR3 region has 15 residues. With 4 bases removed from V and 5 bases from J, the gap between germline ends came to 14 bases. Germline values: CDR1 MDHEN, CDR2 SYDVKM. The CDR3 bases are TGTGCCAGCAGTTCCTTCCGGGACGGGAATGAAAAACTGTTTTTT. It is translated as CASSSFRDGNEKLFF.

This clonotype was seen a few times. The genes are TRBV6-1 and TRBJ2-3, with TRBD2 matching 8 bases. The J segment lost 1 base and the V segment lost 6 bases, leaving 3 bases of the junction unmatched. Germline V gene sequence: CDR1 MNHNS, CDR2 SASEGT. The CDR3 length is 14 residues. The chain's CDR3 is CASRGLAGTDTQYF. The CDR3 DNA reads TGTGCCAGCAGAGGACTAGCCGGCACAGATACGCAGTATTTT.

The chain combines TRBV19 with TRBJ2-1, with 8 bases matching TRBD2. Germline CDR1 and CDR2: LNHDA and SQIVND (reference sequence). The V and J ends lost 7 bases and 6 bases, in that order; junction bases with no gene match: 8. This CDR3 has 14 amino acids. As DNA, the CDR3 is TGTGCCAGTATTGAGCGGGAGAACGGCAATGAGCAGTTCTTC. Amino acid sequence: CASIERENGNEQFF.

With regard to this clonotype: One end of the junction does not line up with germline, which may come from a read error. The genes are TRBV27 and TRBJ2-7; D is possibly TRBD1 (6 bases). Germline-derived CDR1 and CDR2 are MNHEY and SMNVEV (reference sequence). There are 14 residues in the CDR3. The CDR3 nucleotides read TGTGCCAGCAGTATCAGGGGACCCGAGTACGGGCAGTACTTC. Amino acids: CASSIRGPEYGQYF.

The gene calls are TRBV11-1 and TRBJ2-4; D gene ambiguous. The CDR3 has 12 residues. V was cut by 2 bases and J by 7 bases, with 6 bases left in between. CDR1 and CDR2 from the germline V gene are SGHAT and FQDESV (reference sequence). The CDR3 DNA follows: TGTGCCAGCAGCTTAAATGTGAACATTCAGTACTTC. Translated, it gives CASSLNVNIQYF.

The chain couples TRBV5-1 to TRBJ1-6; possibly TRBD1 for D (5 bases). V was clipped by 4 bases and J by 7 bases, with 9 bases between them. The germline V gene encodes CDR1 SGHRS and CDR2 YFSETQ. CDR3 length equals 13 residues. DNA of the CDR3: TGCGCCAGCAGCGTAGGGGAGAATTCACCCCTCCACTTT. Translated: CASSVGENSPLHF.

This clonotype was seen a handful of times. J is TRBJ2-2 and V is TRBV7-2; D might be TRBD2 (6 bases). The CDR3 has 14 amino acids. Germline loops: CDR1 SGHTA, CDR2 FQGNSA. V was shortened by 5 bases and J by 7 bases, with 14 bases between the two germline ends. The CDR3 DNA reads TGTGCCAGCAGCACCACTGGAGGGAACGGGGAGCTGTTTTTT. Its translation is CASSTTGGNGELFF.

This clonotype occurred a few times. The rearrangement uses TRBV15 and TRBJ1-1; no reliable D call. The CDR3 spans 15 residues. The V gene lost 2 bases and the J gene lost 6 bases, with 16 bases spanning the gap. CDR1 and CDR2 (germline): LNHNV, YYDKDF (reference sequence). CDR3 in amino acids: CATSRHPPGGAEAFF. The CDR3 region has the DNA TGTGCCACCAGCAGACACCCACCAGGAGGAGCTGAAGCTTTCTTT.

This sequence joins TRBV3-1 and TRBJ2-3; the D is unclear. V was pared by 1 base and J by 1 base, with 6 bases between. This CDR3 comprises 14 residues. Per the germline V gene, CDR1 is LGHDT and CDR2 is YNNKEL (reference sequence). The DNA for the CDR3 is TGTGCCAGCAGCCAAGCCGCGGGCACAGATACGCAGTATTTT. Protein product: CASSQAAGTDTQYF.

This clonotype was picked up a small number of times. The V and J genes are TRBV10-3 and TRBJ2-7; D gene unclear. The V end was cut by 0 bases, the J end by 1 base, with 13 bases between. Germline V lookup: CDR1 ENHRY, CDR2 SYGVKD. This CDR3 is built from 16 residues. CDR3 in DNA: TGTGCCATCAGTGAGTCGACCCGAGAATTATCCTACGAGCAGTACGTC. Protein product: CAISESTRELSYEQYV.

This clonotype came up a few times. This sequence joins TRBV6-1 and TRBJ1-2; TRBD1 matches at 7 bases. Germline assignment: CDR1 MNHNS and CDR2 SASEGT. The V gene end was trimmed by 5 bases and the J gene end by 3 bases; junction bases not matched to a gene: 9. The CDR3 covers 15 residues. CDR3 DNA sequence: TGTGCCAGCAGTAAGCCCGACAGGGAGTACTATGGCTACACCTTC. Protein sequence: CASSKPDREYYGYTF.

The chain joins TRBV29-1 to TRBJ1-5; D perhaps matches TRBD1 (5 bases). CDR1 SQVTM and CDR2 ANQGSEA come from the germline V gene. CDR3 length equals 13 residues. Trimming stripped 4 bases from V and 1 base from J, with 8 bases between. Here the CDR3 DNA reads TGCAGCGTTGTTTGGGGCAGCAATCAGCCCCAGCATTTT. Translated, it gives CSVVWGSNQPQHF. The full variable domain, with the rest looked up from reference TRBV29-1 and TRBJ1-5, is SAVISQKPSRDICQRGTSLTIQCQVDSQVTMMFWYRQQPGQSLTLIATANQGSEATYESGFVIDKFPISRPNLTFSTLTVSNMSPEDSSIYLCSVVWGSNQPQHFGDGTRLSIL.